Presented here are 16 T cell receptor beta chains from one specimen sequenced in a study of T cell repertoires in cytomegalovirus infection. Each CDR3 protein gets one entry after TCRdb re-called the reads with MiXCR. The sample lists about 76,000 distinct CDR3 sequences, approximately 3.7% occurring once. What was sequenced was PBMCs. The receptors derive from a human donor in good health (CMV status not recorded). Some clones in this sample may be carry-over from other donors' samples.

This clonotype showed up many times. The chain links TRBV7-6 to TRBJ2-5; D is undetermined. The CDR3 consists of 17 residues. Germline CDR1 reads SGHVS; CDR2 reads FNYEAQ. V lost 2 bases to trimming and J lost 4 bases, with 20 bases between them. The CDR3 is CASSLRGEGLTGETQYF. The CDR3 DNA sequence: TGTGCCAGCAGCTTACGTGGAGAAGGCCTGACCGGAGAGACCCAGTACTTC. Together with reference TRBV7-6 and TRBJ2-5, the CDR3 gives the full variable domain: GAGVSQSPRYKVTKRGQDVALRCDPISGHVSLYWYRQALGQGPEFLTYFNYEAQQDKSGLPNDRFSAERPEGSISTLTIQRTEQRDSAMYRCASSLRGEGLTGETQYFGPGTRLLVL.

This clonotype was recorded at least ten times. The CDR3 DNA sequence: TGTGCCAGCAGCTTAGCACTAGCGATTAAAGAGACCCAGTACTTC. Residues: CASSLALAIKETQYF. The chain links TRBV7-2 to TRBJ2-5, with 7 nucleotides matching TRBD2. Germline CDR1 reads SGHTA; CDR2 reads FQGNSA. The V gene end was trimmed by 0 bases and the J gene end by 3 bases; junction bases not matched to a gene: 4. The CDR3 sequence is 15 residues long.

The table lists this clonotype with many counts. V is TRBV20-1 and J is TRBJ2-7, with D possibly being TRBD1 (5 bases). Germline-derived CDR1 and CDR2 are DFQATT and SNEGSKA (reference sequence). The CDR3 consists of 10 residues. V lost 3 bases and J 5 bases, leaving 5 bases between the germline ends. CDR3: CSASRDEQYF. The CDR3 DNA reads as TGCAGTGCTAGCAGGGACGAGCAGTACTTC.

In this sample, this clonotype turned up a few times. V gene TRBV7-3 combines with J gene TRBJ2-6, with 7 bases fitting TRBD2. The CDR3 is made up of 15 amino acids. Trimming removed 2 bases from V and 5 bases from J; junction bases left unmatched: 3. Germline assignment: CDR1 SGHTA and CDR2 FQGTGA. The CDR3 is CASSLGGGRANVLTF. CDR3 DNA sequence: TGTGCCAGCAGCTTAGGGGGGGGAAGGGCCAACGTCCTGACTTTC.

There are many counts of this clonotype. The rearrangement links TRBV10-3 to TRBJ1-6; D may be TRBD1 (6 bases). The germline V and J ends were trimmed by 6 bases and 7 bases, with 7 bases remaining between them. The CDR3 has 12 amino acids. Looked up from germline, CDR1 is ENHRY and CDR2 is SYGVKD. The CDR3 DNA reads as TGTGCCATCAGGGACAGAAATTCACCCCTCCACTTT. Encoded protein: CAIRDRNSPLHF.

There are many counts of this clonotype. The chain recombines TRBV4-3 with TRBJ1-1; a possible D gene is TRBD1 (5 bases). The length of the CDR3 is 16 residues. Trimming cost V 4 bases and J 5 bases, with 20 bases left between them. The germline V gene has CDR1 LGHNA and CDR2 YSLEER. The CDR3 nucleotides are TGCGCCAGCAGCCCGCGGGGGACGTCGAGGTGGACTGAAGCTTTCTTT. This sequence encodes CASSPRGTSRWTEAFF.

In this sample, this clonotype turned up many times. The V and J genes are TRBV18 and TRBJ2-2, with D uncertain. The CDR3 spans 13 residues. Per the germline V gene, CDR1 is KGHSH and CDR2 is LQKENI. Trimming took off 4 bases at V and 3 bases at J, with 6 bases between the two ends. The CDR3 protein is CASSLRDTGELFF. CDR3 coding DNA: TGTGCCAGCTCACTAAGGGACACCGGGGAGCTGTTTTTT.

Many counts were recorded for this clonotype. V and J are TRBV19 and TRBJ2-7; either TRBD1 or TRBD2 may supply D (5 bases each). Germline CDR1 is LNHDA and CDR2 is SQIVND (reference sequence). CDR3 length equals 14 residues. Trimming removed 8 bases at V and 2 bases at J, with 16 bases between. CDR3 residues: CASARGDLTYEQYF. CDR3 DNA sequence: TGTGCCAGTGCAAGAGGGGATCTAACCTACGAGCAGTACTTC.

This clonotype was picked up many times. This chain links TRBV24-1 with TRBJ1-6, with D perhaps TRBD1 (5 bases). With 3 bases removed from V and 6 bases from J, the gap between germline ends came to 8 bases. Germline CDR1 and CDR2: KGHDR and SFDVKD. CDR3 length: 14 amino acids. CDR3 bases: TGTGCCACCAGTGATGACAGCTCTAATTCACCCCTCCACTTT. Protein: CATSDDSSNSPLHF.

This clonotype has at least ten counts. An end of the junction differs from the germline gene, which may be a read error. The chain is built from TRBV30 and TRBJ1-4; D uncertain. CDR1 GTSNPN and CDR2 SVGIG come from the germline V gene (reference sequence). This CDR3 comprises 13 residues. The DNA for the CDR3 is TGTGCCTGGATTGGCCACGGTAATGGAAAACTGTTTTTT. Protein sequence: CAWIGHGNGKLFF.

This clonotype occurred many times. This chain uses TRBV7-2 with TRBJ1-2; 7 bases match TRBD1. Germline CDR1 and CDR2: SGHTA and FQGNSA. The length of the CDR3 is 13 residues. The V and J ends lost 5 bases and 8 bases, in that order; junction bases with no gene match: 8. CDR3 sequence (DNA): TGTGCCAGCAGCCCCGGGACAGACTGGGGCTACACCTTC. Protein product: CASSPGTDWGYTF.

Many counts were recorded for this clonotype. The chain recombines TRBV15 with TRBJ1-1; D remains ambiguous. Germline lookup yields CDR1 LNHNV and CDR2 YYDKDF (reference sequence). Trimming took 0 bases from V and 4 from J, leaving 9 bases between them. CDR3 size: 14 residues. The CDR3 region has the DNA TGTGCCACCAGCAGAGATATTCAAGGCACTGAAGCTTTCTTT. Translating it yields CATSRDIQGTEAFF.

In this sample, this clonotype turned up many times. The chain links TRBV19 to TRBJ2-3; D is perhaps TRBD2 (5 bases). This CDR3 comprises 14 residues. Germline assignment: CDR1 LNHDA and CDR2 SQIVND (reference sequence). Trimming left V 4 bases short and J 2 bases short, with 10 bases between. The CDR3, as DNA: TGTGCCAGTAGTACGAGGACTGACACAGATACGCAGTATTTT. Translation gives CASSTRTDTDTQYF.

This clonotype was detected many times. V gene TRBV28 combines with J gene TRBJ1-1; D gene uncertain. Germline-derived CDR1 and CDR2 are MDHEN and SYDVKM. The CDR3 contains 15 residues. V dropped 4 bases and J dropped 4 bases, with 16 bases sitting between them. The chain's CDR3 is CASSSFFEGTTEAFF. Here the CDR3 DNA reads TGTGCCAGCAGTTCGTTCTTTGAAGGTACCACTGAAGCTTTCTTT.

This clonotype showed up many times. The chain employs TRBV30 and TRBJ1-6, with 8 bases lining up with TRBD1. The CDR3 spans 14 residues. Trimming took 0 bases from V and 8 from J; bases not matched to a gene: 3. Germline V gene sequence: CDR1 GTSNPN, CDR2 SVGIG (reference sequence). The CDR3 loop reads CAWSVTGEDSPLHF. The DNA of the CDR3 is TGTGCCTGGAGTGTGACAGGGGAGGATTCACCCCTCCACTTT.

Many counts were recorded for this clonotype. The CDR3 loop is CASSQDRGPYQPQHF. The CDR3 DNA follows: TGTGCCAGTAGCCAGGACAGGGGACCTTATCAGCCCCAGCATTTT. The chain links TRBV19 to TRBJ1-5; 9 nucleotides line up with TRBD1. Per germline, CDR1 LNHDA and CDR2 SQIVND (reference sequence). Unmatched junction bases numbered 8, after V lost 6 bases and J lost 5 bases. The CDR3 runs 15 residues.